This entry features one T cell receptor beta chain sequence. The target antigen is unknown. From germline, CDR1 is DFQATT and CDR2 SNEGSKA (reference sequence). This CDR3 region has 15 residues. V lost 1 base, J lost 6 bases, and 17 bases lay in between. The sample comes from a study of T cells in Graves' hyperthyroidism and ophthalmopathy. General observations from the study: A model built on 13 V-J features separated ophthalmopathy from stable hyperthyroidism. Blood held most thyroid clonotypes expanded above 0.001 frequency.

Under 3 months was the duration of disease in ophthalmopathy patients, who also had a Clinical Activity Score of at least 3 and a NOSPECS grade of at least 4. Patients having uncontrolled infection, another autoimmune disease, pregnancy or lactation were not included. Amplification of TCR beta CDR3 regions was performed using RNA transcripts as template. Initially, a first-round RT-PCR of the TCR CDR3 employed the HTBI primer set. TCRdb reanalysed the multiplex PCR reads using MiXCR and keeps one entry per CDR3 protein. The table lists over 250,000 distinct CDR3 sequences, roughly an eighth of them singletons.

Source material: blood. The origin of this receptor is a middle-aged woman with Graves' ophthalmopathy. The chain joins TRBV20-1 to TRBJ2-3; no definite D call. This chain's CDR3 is CSARAAVQWSDTQYF. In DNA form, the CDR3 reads TGCAGTGCTAGAGCGGCCGTTCAGTGGTCGGATACGCAGTATTTT.